The 22 T cell receptor beta chains presented below share a single source sample, sequenced in a study of blood T cells in healthy people across ages. PCR was performed a second time for 7 to 11 cycles using a sample-barcoded 5' primer and a J-beta primer mix. One entry per CDR3 protein, called by TCRdb with MiXCR from the 5' RACE reads. The sample lists 710,000 or so distinct CDR3 sequences; about a fifth were seen once. The material sequenced was blood. The receptors here all came from a man aged 70-80 years in good health.

V and J are TRBV4-2 and TRBJ1-3; D gene uncertain. This CDR3 is built from 13 residues. CDR1 and CDR2 from the germline V gene are LGHNA and YNFKEQ. Trimming removed 1 base at V and 6 bases at J, with 7 bases between. The CDR3 spells CASSQGGANTIYF. The CDR3 DNA sequence: TGTGCCAGCAGCCAAGGGGGTGCAAACACCATATATTTT.

The rearrangement uses TRBV6-1 and TRBJ1-2; the D gene is possibly TRBD1 (5 bases). The CDR3 length is 18 residues. Trimming took 7 bases from V and 6 from J, leaving 30 bases between them. Germline V lookup: CDR1 MNHNS, CDR2 SASEGT. The CDR3: CASNTGSGLRDPRNGYTF. In nucleotides, the CDR3 is TGTGCCAGCAACACCGGATCGGGCCTCCGGGACCCCCGAAATGGCTACACCTTC.

This clonotype has only a few counts. This chain links TRBV18 with TRBJ1-1; D unclear. Germline lookup yields CDR1 KGHSH and CDR2 LQKENI. V lost 3 bases, J lost 3 bases, and 11 bases lay in between. This CDR3 has 14 amino acids. The CDR3: CASSPVVSDTEAFF. The CDR3 DNA reads TGTGCCAGCTCACCCGTGGTCTCTGACACTGAAGCTTTCTTT.

As for this clonotype: The junction departs from the called germline gene at one end, perhaps through a read error. This chain links TRBV7-3 with TRBJ2-5; 7 bases fit TRBD1. This CDR3 has 14 residues. Germline V gives CDR1 SGHTA, CDR2 FQGTGA. The CDR3 DNA reads TGTGCCGGCAGCTTAAGAGACAGGGCAGAGACCCAGTACTTC. Translating it yields CAGSLRDRAETQYF.

The chain couples TRBV27 to TRBJ1-6; D not resolved. The CDR3 extends over 14 amino acids. CDR1 is MNHEY, CDR2 SMNVEV, per germline (reference sequence). V was cut by 1 base and J by 11 bases, with 12 bases left in between. CDR3 coding DNA: TGTGCCAGCAGTTTATTCACTCAAAGGACACCCCTCCACTTT. Translated: CASSLFTQRTPLHF.

The V and J genes are TRBV3-1 and TRBJ2-5; a weak D match, TRBD1 (6 bases). The CDR3 runs 17 residues. V lost 0 bases, J lost 4 bases, and 18 bases lay in between. The germline V gene encodes CDR1 LGHDT and CDR2 YNNKEL (reference sequence). The CDR3 DNA is TGTGCCAGCAGCCAAGATAATGGTTTCGGCAGGGGAGAGACCCAGTACTTC. This codes for CASSQDNGFGRGETQYF.

This clonotype was detected only a few times. Since a much larger clone is just one base distant, this may be a read error. The chain uses TRBV6-1 and TRBJ2-1; weak D call: TRBD2 (7 bases). Germline CDR1 MNHNS, CDR2 SASEGT. The CDR3 has 14 residues. The CDR3 loop is CASARGAGYNERFF. CDR3 in DNA: TGTGCCAGCGCCAGGGGAGCGGGATACAATGAGCGGTTCTTC.

The rearrangement uses TRBV20-1 and TRBJ2-2; D is unresolved. CDR1 and CDR2 from the germline V gene are DFQATT and SNEGSKA (reference sequence). V was cut by 6 bases and J by 6 bases, with 14 bases left in between. The CDR3 has 13 residues. Written as DNA, the CDR3 is TGCAGTGCGGTTCAGCGAGAAGCCGGGGAGCTGTTTTTT. Translation: CSAVQREAGELFF.

There are a few counts of this clonotype. The genes are TRBV6-4 and TRBJ2-5; D perhaps matches TRBD1 (6 bases). The J call may be in error: the DNA end matches TRBJ2-1 better. This CDR3 is built from 15 residues. The germline V gene encodes CDR1 MRHNA and CDR2 SNTAGT. CDR3 region: CASSDSSAGANEQFF. For the CDR3, the DNA is TGTGCCAGCAGTGACTCGAGTGCAGGGGCAAATGAGCAGTTCTTC.

The chain is built from TRBV4-1 and TRBJ2-7; D gene unclear. Germline values: CDR1 MGHRA, CDR2 YSYEKL. Trimming stripped 1 base from V and 3 bases from J, with 13 bases between. There are 15 residues in the CDR3. CDR3 residues: CASSQALKLHYEQYF. Here the CDR3 DNA reads TGCGCCAGCAGCCAAGCCCTCAAGCTCCACTACGAGCAGTACTTC.

This clonotype was observed many times. The chain couples TRBV7-8 to TRBJ1-1; 8 nucleotides agree with TRBD1. The germline CDR1 and CDR2 sequences are SGHVS and FQNEAQ. V dropped 4 bases and J dropped 1; count of bases not matched to a gene: 8. The CDR3 extends over 16 amino acids. CDR3 nucleotide sequence: TGTGCCAGCAGCTCGGGGACAGGAATAAAGAACACTGAAGCTTTCTTT. It translates to CASSSGTGIKNTEAFF.

This clonotype was seen only a few times. V usage is TRBV27 and J usage is TRBJ2-3; TRBD2 aligns across 10 bases. The CDR3 is 17 amino acids. V dropped 9 bases and J dropped 2; count of bases not matched to a gene: 14. The V gene's germline CDR1 is MNHEY and CDR2 SMNVEV (reference sequence). As DNA, the CDR3 is TGTGCCAGTAGCCCCCCAACCGGACTAGCGGTCACAGATACGCAGTATTTT. It encodes CASSPPTGLAVTDTQYF.

This clonotype was recorded many times. The CDR3 DNA sequence: TGTGCCAGCAGCCTTGATTCTTTTCAGCCCCAGCATTTT. Protein: CASSLDSFQPQHF. The rearrangement uses TRBV7-3 and TRBJ1-5; no clear D. Trimming cost V 5 bases and J 6 bases, with 11 bases left between them. CDR1 is SGHTA and CDR2 is FQGTGA in the germline V gene. CDR3 length equals 13 residues.

The chain couples TRBV7-2 to TRBJ1-6; 10 bases line up with TRBD1. The germline V gene encodes CDR1 SGHTA and CDR2 FQGNSA. This CDR3 spans 16 amino acids. The junction had 8 bases not matched to a gene; V was cut back by 1 base and J by 11 bases. CDR3 in DNA: TGTGCCAGCAGCTTAGTCGGACAGGGGGTTAGGACACCCCTCCACTTT. It yields the protein CASSLVGQGVRTPLHF.

This chain uses TRBV12-3 or TRBV12-4 with TRBJ2-3; 13 bases align to TRBD2. The CDR3 covers 16 residues. J was trimmed by 9 bases and V by 5 bases; bases with no gene match: 11. The CDR3 coding sequence is TGTGCCAGCAGTCCCCGGAGACTAGCGGGAGGAGAGACGCAGTATTTT. Translated, it gives CASSPRRLAGGETQYF.

The gene calls are TRBV2 and TRBJ1-4; 9 bases are shared with TRBD1. Germline V CDR1 and CDR2: SNHLY, FYNNEI. V lost 8 bases and J lost 8; bases outside the gene matches: 6. The CDR3 extends over 13 amino acids. The CDR3 loop is CASRRDREEKLFF. The DNA for the CDR3 is TGTGCCAGCCGGCGGGACAGGGAAGAAAAACTGTTTTTT.

This clonotype was found once. The chain employs TRBV18 and TRBJ2-7; D is uncertain. Looked up from germline, CDR1 is KGHSH and CDR2 is LQKENI. The CDR3 has 13 residues. The V end lost 4 bases, the J end lost 5 bases, and 12 bases lay between the germline ends. The CDR3 DNA reads TGTGCCAGCTCACGGCCCGAGGTTCACGAGCAGTACTTC. As protein: CASSRPEVHEQYF. Drawing the rest from reference TRBV18 and TRBJ2-7, the complete variable domain is NAGVMQNPRHLVRRRGQEARLRCSPMKGHSHVYWYRQLPEEGLKFMVYLQKENIIDESGMPKERFSAEFPKEGPSILRIQQVVRGDSAAYFCASSRPEVHEQYFGPGTRLTVT.

This clonotype was recorded many times. The J gene is TRBJ2-3, the V gene TRBV7-2; no definite D call. CDR1 is SGHTA, CDR2 FQGNSA, per germline. V lost 3 bases to trimming and J lost 0 bases, with 4 bases between them. The CDR3 consists of 13 residues. The CDR3, as DNA: TGTGCCAGCAGCTTCCAGAGCACAGATACGCAGTATTTT. Translating gives CASSFQSTDTQYF.

This clonotype has just a few counts. This chain uses TRBV10-3 with TRBJ2-7; D ambiguous. The CDR3 is made up of 12 amino acids. Germline values: CDR1 ENHRY, CDR2 SYGVKD. V shed 6 bases and J shed 0 bases, with 6 bases lying between them. For the CDR3, the DNA is TGTGCCATCAGCCCGAACTCCTACGAGCAGTACTTC. It is translated as CAISPNSYEQYF.

Only a few counts were recorded for this clonotype. The V call is TRBV10-3, the J call TRBJ2-5; D is perhaps TRBD1 or TRBD2 (5 bases each). The end of the DNA aligns better with TRBJ2-1, so the J call may be wrong. CDR1 ENHRY and CDR2 SYGVKD come from the germline V gene. The CDR3 has 14 residues. The CDR3 sequence is CAIKWGRGYNEQFF. For the CDR3, the DNA is TGTGCCATCAAGTGGGGCCGGGGCTACAATGAGCAGTTCTTC.

This chain connects TRBV10-3 to TRBJ2-1; possibly TRBD2 for D (7 bases). The germline V gene encodes CDR1 ENHRY and CDR2 SYGVKD. V shed 10 bases and J shed 8 bases, with 27 bases lying between them. CDR3 size: 16 residues. CDR3 bases: TGTGCCACCTCGGGGCCCAAGGGGGAGGGAGTCGATGAGCAGTTCTTC. Translated: CATSGPKGEGVDEQFF.

V usage is TRBV7-2 and J usage is TRBJ1-1; no definite D call. CDR3 length: 12 residues. Germline V lookup: CDR1 SGHTA, CDR2 FQGNSA. With 0 bases removed from V and 11 bases from J, the gap between germline ends came to 10 bases. The CDR3 here is CASSLASGWAFF. CDR3 in DNA: TGTGCCAGCAGCTTAGCGTCCGGGTGGGCTTTCTTT.